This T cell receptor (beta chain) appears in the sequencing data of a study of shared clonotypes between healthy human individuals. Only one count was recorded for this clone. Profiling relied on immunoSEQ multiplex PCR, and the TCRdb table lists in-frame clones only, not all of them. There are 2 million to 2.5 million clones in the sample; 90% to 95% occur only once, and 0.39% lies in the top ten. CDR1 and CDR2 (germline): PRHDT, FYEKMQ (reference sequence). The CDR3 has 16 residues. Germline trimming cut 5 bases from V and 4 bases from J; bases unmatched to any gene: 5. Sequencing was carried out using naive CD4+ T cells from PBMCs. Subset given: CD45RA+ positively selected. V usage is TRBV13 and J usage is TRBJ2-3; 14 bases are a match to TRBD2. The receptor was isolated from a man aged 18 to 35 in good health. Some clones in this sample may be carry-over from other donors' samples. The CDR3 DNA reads TGTGCCAGCAGCACTAGGACTAGCGGGAGGTCAGATACGCAGTATTTT. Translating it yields CASSTRTSGRSDTQYF.